The clone carrying this TCR beta chain has only one observation. The record originates from a study of shared clonotypes between healthy human individuals. Measured with immunoSEQ multiplex PCR; TCRdb has only the in-frame clones, and not every one. The table lists approximately 1.4 million clones, approximately 98% of them singletons. CDR1 is SGHTS, CDR2 YDEGEE, per germline. The J segment lost 9 bases and the V segment lost 2 bases, leaving 20 bases of the junction unmatched. The CDR3 sequence is 17 residues long. Sequencing was performed on naive CD4+ T cells sorted from blood. Specified subset: CD45RA+ positively selected. V gene TRBV5-8 combines with J gene TRBJ2-7, with 7 bases fitting TRBD1. This TCR was sampled from a man between 25 and 39 years old in good health. The chain's CDR3 is CASSLDRVWDEPALQYF. The DNA of the CDR3 is TGTGCCAGCAGCTTAGACAGGGTTTGGGACGAACCTGCCTTGCAGTACTTC.